Included here is one T cell receptor beta chain sequence, with context. The data were obtained in a study of blood T cell repertoires in COVID-19. Turning to the study itself: COVID-19 samples, acute and convalescent, were from the United States, Italy and Spain. Sample material is recorded as cDNA or gDNA derived from T cells, B-cell-depleted T cells, or PBMCs.

Per germline, CDR1 LGHDT and CDR2 YNNKEL (reference sequence). Trimming cost V 2 bases and J 2 bases; bases outside gene matches: 11. This CDR3 is built from 17 residues. Study processing details: Estimates of nucleated cell counts were drawn from the amplification of reference gene primers. Sequencing was performed with immunoSEQ multiplex PCR; in TCRdb, only in-frame clones are kept and a portion is missing. That table gives V, J and clone size, and the DNA gave D and trimming. The table lists over 100,000 clones, around 82% of them singletons. This chain links TRBV3-1 (or the pseudogene TRBV3-2) with TRBJ1-2; 7 bases are a match to TRBD1. Material: peripheral blood. This clonotype was sampled from a woman aged 45-60 years with acute or convalescent COVID-19. The CDR3: CASSQRTGPAGNYGYTF. CDR3 nucleotide sequence: TGTGCCAGCAGCCAACGGACAGGCCCGGCGGGGAACTATGGCTACACCTTC.